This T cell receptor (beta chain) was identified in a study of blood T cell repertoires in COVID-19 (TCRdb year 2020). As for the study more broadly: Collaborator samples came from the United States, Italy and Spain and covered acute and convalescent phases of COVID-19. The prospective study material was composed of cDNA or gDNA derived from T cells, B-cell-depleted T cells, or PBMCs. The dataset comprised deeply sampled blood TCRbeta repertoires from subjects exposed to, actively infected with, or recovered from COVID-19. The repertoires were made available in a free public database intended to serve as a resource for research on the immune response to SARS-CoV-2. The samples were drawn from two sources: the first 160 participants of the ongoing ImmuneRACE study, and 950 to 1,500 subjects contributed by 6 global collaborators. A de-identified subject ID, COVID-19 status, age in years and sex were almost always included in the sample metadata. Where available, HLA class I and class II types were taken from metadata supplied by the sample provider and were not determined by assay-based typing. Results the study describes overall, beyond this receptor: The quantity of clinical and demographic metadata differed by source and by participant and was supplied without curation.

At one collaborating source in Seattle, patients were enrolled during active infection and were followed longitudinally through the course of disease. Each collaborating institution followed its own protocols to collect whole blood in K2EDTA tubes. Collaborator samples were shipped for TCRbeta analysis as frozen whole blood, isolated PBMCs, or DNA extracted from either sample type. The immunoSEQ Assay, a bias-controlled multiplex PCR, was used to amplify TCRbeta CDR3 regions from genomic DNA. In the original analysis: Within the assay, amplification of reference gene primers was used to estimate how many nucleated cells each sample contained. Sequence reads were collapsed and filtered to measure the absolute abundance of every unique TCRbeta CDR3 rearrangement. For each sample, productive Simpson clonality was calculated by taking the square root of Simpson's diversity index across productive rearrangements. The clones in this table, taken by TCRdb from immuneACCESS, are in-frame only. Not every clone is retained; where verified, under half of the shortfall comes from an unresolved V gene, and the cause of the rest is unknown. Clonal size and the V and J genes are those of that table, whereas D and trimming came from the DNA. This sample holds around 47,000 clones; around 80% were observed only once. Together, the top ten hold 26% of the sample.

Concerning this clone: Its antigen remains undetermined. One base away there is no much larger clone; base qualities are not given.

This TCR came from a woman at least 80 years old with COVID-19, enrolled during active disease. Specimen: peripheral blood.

The nucleotides are TGTGCCAGCAGTGAGGGACTAGCATTGGAGACCCAGTACTTC. Its protein product is CASSEGLALETQYF. The V and J segments used are TRBV6-1 and TRBJ2-5; 9 junctional bases match TRBD2. Reading the germline V gene gives CDR1 MNHNS and CDR2 SASEGT. Here V drops 3 bases and J drops 5 bases, and the junction holds 4 bases not matched to any gene. There are 14 amino acids in the CDR3, from cysteine to phenylalanine inclusive. The kept DNA is CDR3 alone, 42 bases in frame from the first base.